This T cell receptor beta chain derives from a study of cytomegalovirus exposure and HLA in healthy donors. Whole-study context: Counted in an early data release were 85 million or so unique TCRs from HLA-typed donors.

Donors were ostensibly healthy at sampling, although undocumented immune exposures were probable. Between the trimmed V and J ends, which lost 0 bases and 1 base, there was a span of 10 bases. The CDR3 totals 15 residues. Germline V gene sequence: CDR1 SNHLY, CDR2 FYNNEI. Regarding the study as a whole: The study dropped some indistinguishable V segments, TRBV6-2 and TRBV6-3 among them. Cytomegalovirus association was assigned to 170 or so TCR beta chains.

About this clone itself: Antigen: not known.

Vbeta (60) and Jbeta (13) primers were used in the PCR. Sequencing used immunoSEQ multiplex PCR; TCRdb keeps in-frame clones, though not all of them. Here the sample spans about 140,000 clones, about 66% being singletons. The V gene is TRBV2, the J gene TRBJ2-7; D gene unclear. The origin of this receptor is a male donor in good health and CMV-seronegative. The sequenced sample consisted of PBMCs. The CDR3 sequence is CASSEASQSSYEQYF. The CDR3 DNA follows: TGTGCCAGCAGTGAAGCGAGTCAAAGTTCCTACGAGCAGTACTTC.